Listed below are T cell receptor beta chains from one sample, sequenced in a study of blood T cell repertoires in COVID-19. Only in-frame clones appear in the TCRdb table, and some are missing; sequencing was by immunoSEQ multiplex PCR. This sample has about 180,000 clones; approximately 80% occur once, and the top ten carry 6.5% to 9%. The sample consisted of peripheral blood. These receptors all come from a woman in her thirties or forties with COVID-19, enrolled during active disease. Both conserved end residues are part of each CDR3. A D gene is named only where the DNA matches it firmly. Clone size, where shown, is once, few, many, or a class for clones that have expanded.

D gene	V gene	J gene	CDR3 length	clone size	CDR3 DNA	CDR3 protein
.	TRBV6-4	TRBJ1-2	13	once	TGTGCCAGCACTGCGAGGGAGAGCTATGGCTACACCTTC	CASTARESYGYTF
.	TRBV5-1	TRBJ1-4	12	.	TGCGCCAGCAGCTTGCCGTCCGAAAAACTGTTTTTT	CASSLPSEKLFF
TRBD2	TRBV5-1	TRBJ2-1	14	.	TGCGCCAGTTTCCCTTCGAGCGGGGCTAATGAGCAGTTCTTC	CASFPSSGANEQFF
TRBD2	TRBV27	TRBJ2-7	14	.	TGTGCCAGCAGTGGGAGGGCAGAGTTGAACGAGCAGTACTTC	CASSGRAELNEQYF
.	TRBV5-1	TRBJ1-1	14	.	TGCGCCAGCAGCTTGGGACAATGGAACACTGAAGCTTTCTTT	CASSLGQWNTEAFF
.	TRBV5-1	TRBJ1-1	14	once	TGCGCCAGCAGCCCGGGACTCAAGAACACTGAAGCTTTCTTT	CASSPGLKNTEAFF
.	TRBV6-4	TRBJ2-6	14	.	TGTGCCAGCAGTGAAGCCTCTGGGGCCAACGTCCTGACTTTC	CASSEASGANVLTF
TRBD1	TRBV5-4	TRBJ1-3	16	.	TGTGCCAGCAGCTCCGGGACAGGCTACTCTGGAAACACCATATATTTT	CASSSGTGYSGNTIYF
.	TRBV4-1	TRBJ2-5	16	once	TGCGCCAGCAGCCAAGATAGAGACAGTCAGAAGGAGACCCAGTACTTC	CASSQDRDSQKETQYF
TRBD1	TRBV15	TRBJ1-4	14	.	TGTGCCACCAGCTTCGACAGGGGTAATGAAAAACTGTTTTTT	CATSFDRGNEKLFF
.	TRBV29-1	TRBJ2-4	13	.	TGCAGCGTTGAAGGGGCAGGCAAAAACATTCAGTACTTC	CSVEGAGKNIQYF
TRBD2	TRBV2	TRBJ2-7	15	.	TGTGCCAGCAGCGTGGGACTAGCGGGACCCTACGAGCAGTACTTC	CASSVGLAGPYEQYF
TRBD1	TRBV28	TRBJ2-7	15	.	TGTGCCAGCAGTTTCCCAGGACAGGGAGGCTACGAGCAGTACTTC	CASSFPGQGGYEQYF
TRBD2	TRBV6-6	TRBJ2-7	14	.	TGTGCCAGCAGTCCGCTAGCGGGGATCTCCGAGCAGTACTTC	CASSPLAGISEQYF
.	TRBV11-3	TRBJ2-1	14	.	TGTGCCAGCAGCTTAGCACCAAATAGCGGCGAGCAGTTCTTC	CASSLAPNSGEQFF
.	TRBV19	TRBJ1-6	14	.	TGTGCCAGTAGTAGGCCCGGGGGTAGTTCACCCCTCCACTTT	CASSRPGGSSPLHF
.	TRBV6-5	TRBJ1-1	15	.	TGTGCCAGCAGTTACTCATTGTTTGAGGGCGGAACGGCTTTCTTT	CASSYSLFEGGTAFF
.	TRBV14	TRBJ2-7	14	.	TGTGCCAGCAGCCTTTCGGGTCCTCTCTACGAGCAGTACTTC	CASSLSGPLYEQYF
.	TRBV11-2	TRBJ1-2	14	.	TGTGCCAGCAGCTTCGAACGAAGGGGCTATGGCTACACCTTC	CASSFERRGYGYTF
TRBD2	TRBV3-1/TRBV3-2	TRBJ2-7	14	.	TGTGCCAGCAGCCAAGATCCAGCGGGAGGATCGCAGTACTTC	CASSQDPAGGSQYF
.	TRBV6-4	TRBJ1-2	10	few	TGTGCCAGCTGGCAGGGGGGCTACACCTTC	CASWQGGYTF
TRBD1	TRBV11-1	TRBJ2-7	15	.	TGTGCCAGCAGCCCACAGGGGACAGGCCCGTTGGAGCAGTACTTC	CASSPQGTGPLEQYF
TRBD2	TRBV6-2/TRBV6-3	TRBJ2-3	17	.	TGTGCCAGCAGTCGCCCCCGTGGCGGGGGAAGGGGAGATACGCAGTATTTT	CASSRPRGGGRGDTQYF
.	TRBV7-2	TRBJ2-1	16	.	TGTGCCAGCAGCCGGGGGGCGGGCGCGAGGGCCAATGAGCAGTTCTTC	CASSRGAGARANEQFF
.	TRBV27	TRBJ2-3	13	.	TGTGCCAGCAGTTTGTCTAGGTTAGATACGCAGTATTTT	CASSLSRLDTQYF
TRBD1	TRBV7-2	TRBJ1-1	14	.	TGTGCCAGCAGCTTGGACAGGGCGGTCACTGAAGCTTTCTTT	CASSLDRAVTEAFF
.	TRBV6-5	TRBJ2-2	11	.	TGTGCCAGCAGTACGGAGGGGGAGCTGTTTTTT	CASSTEGELFF
.	TRBV19	TRBJ2-6	16	few	TGTGCCAGTAGTATGCGGCCAGTTACCCCCGGCGACGTCCTGACTTTC	CASSMRPVTPGDVLTF
.	TRBV5-5	TRBJ1-1	12	.	TGTGCCAGCAGCGGGCTGGGCACTGAAGCTTTCTTT	CASSGLGTEAFF
.	TRBV28	TRBJ1-2	16	few	TGTGCCAGCAGCCCAGTGGGGCGGGGCCTGGGCTATGGCTACACCTTC	CASSPVGRGLGYGYTF
TRBD1	TRBV7-3	TRBJ1-1	12	.	TGTGCCAGCAGCTCTCAGGGGGTCGAAGCTTTCTTT	CASSSQGVEAFF
TRBD2	TRBV24-1	TRBJ2-5	16	.	TGTGCCACCCCAGGGTGGCTAGCGGGAGTGGAGGAGACCCAGTACTTC	CATPGWLAGVEETQYF
.	TRBV5-8	TRBJ1-2	16	.	TGTGCCAGCAGCTCCCCGTCTTCCCCCCGGGGGTATGGCTACACCTTC	CASSSPSSPRGYGYTF
.	TRBV5-1	TRBJ2-5	16	.	TGCGCCAGCAGCTCCTCTGGGGGGTCGGTTCAAGAGACCCAGTACTTC	CASSSSGGSVQETQYF
TRBD2	TRBV7-3	TRBJ2-2	18	.	TGTGCCAGCAGCTTAATGGTTACTAGCGGCCGTTGGGGCGGGGAGCTGTTTTTT	CASSLMVTSGRWGGELFF
TRBD1	TRBV9	TRBJ1-2	17	.	TGTGCCAGCAGCGTAGCAGACAGGGGGCTCGATAACTATGGCTACACCTTC	CASSVADRGLDNYGYTF
.	TRBV9	TRBJ1-5	14	few	TGTGCCAGCAGTCCCCAGGGATCCAATCAGCCCCAGCATTTT	CASSPQGSNQPQHF
.	TRBV7-9	TRBJ2-7	14	.	TGTGCCAGCAGCTTAGGCCGGGTGACCTACGAGCAGTACTTC	CASSLGRVTYEQYF
.	TRBV27	TRBJ1-2	16	.	TGTGCCAGCAGTTTATCCCTCCGGATAGGGGTGGGGGGCTACACCTTC	CASSLSLRIGVGGYTF
.	TRBV29-1	TRBJ1-5	14	few	TGCAGCGCTATCTTTACTAGCTACAATCAGCCCCAGCATTTT	CSAIFTSYNQPQHF
.	TRBV12-3/TRBV12-4	TRBJ2-3	12	.	TGTGCCAGCAGCCGCCGGACAGATACGCAGTATTTT	CASSRRTDTQYF
.	TRBV19	TRBJ2-7	14	once	TGTGCCAGTAGTATAGGTACAGGACCATACGAGCAGTACTTC	CASSIGTGPYEQYF
.	TRBV29-1	TRBJ1-2	12	.	TGCAGCGTGACAGAGACGAACTATGGCTACACCTTC	CSVTETNYGYTF
TRBD1	TRBV5-1	TRBJ1-3	15	.	TGCGCCAGCATGACCCAGGGGGGATCTGGAAACACCATATATTTT	CASMTQGGSGNTIYF
.	TRBV10-1	TRBJ2-1	11	.	TGCGCCAGCAGTGAGTCGAGAGAGCAGTTCTTC	CASSESREQFF
.	TRBV7-2	TRBJ1-1	14	few	TGTGCCAGCAGCTTAGGGGGCGACAGAAGTAAAGCTTTCTTT	CASSLGGDRSKAFF
TRBD1	TRBV29-1	TRBJ1-1	14	.	TGCAGCGTTGATCATATTAACACAGGGGCAGGCGCTTTCTTT	CSVDHINTGAGAFF
TRBD2	TRBV19	TRBJ2-1	15	.	TGTGCCAGTAGGGTAGCGGGAGTAGCCTACAATGAGCAGTTCTTC	CASRVAGVAYNEQFF
.	TRBV9	TRBJ2-6	15	.	TGTGCCAGCAGCGCTTACAGCTCTGGGGCCAACGTCCTGACTTTC	CASSAYSSGANVLTF
.	TRBV19	TRBJ1-6	13	many	TGTGCCAGTAGTCTCAGCGGTAATTCACCCCTCCACTTT	CASSLSGNSPLHF
TRBD2	TRBV6-5	TRBJ2-2	16	.	TGTGCCAGCAGTTACTCGACGAGCGGGGGCGCCGGGGAGCTGTTTTTT	CASSYSTSGGAGELFF
TRBD2	TRBV7-6	TRBJ2-3	16	.	TGTGCCAGCAGCCGCCCTCGCGGCGGGGGAGGGGATACGCAGTATTTT	CASSRPRGGGGDTQYF
TRBD2	TRBV5-1	TRBJ2-1	14	few	TGCGCCAGCAGCTTAACCGGGACTAGTTATGAGCAGTTCTTC	CASSLTGTSYEQFF
.	TRBV5-1	TRBJ2-4	15	.	TGCGCCAGCAGCTCCAGGGGAGGGTCCAAAAACATTCAGTACTTC	CASSSRGGSKNIQYF